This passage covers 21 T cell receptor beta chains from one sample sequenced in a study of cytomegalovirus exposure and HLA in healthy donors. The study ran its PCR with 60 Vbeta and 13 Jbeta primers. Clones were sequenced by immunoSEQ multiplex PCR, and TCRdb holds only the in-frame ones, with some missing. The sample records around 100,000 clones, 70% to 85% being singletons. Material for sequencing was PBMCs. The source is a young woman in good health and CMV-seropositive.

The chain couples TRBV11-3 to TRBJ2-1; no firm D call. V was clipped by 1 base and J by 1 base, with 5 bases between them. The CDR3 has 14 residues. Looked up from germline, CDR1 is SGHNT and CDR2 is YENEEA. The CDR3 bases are TGTGCCAGCAGCTTAGGAGTGTCCTACAATGAGCAGTTCTTC. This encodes CASSLGVSYNEQFF.

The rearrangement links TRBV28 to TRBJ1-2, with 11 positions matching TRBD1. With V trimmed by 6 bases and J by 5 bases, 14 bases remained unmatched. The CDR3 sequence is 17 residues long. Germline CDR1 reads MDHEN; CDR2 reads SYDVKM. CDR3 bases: TGTGCCAGCAGCCCCCGGACAGGGGGCGCTCTGGGTTATGGCTACACCTTC. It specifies CASSPRTGGALGYGYTF.

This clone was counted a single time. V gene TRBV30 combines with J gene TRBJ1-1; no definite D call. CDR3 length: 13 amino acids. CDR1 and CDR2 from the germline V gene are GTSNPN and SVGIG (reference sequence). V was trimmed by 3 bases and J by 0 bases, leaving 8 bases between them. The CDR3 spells CAWRTNMNTEAFF. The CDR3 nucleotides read TGTGCCTGGAGAACAAACATGAACACTGAAGCTTTCTTT.

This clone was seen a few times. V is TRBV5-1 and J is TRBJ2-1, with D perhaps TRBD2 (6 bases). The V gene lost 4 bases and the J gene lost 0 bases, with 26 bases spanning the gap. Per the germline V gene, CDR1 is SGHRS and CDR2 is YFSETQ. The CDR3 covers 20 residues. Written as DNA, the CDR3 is TGCGCCAGCAGCCCTGTGTCGTCTGGGCTAGCGAGTAGCTCCTACAATGAGCAGTTCTTC. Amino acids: CASSPVSSGLASSSYNEQFF. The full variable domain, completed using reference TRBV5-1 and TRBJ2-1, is KAGVTQTPRYLIKTRGQQVTLSCSPISGHRSVSWYQQTPGQGLQFLFEYFSETQRNKGNFPGRFSGRQFSNSRSEMNVSTLELGDSALYLCASSPVSSGLASSSYNEQFFGPGTRLTVL.

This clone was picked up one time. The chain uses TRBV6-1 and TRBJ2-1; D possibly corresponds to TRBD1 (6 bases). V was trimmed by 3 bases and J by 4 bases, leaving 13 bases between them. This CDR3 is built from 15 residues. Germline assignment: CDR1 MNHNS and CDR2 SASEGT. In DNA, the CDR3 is TGTGCCAGCAGTGACCCCAGGGGACCTTACAATGAGCAGTTCTTC. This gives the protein CASSDPRGPYNEQFF.

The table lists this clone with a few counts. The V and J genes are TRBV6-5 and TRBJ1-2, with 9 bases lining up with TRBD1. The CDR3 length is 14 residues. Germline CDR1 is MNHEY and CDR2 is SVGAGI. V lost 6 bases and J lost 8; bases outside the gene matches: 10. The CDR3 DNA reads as TGTGCCAGCAGCACAGGGACAGGGAGGGGAGGCTACACCTTC. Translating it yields CASSTGTGRGGYTF.

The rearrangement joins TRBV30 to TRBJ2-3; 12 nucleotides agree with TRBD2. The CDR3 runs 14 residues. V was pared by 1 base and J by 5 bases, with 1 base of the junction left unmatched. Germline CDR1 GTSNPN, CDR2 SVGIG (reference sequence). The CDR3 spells CAWSALAGGDTQYF. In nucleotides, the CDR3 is TGTGCCTGGAGTGCACTAGCGGGAGGAGATACGCAGTATTTT.

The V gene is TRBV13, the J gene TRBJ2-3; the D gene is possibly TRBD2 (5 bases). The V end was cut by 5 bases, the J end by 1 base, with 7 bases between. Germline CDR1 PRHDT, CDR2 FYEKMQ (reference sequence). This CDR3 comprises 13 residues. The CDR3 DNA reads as TGTGCCAGCAGCCCAGCGGGCACAGATACGCAGTATTTT. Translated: CASSPAGTDTQYF.

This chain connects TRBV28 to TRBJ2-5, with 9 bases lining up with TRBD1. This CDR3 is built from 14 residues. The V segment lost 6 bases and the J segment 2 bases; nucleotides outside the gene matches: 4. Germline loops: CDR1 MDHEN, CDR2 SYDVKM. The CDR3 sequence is CASSQDRGQETQYF. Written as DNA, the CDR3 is TGTGCCAGCAGCCAAGACAGGGGGCAAGAGACCCAGTACTTC.

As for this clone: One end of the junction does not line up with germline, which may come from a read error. CDR3 amino acids: CASSLEDYSEQFF. DNA for the CDR3: TGTGCCAGCAGCTTAGAAGATTACAGTGAGCAGTTCTTC. The V gene is TRBV7-6, the J gene TRBJ2-1, with D unresolved. Germline values: CDR1 SGHVS, CDR2 FNYEAQ. There are 13 residues in the CDR3.

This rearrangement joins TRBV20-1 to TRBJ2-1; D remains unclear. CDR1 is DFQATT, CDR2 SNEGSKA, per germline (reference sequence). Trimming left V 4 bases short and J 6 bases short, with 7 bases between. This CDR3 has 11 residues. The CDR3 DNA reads TGCAGTGCTATCCCCCTCAATGAGCAGTTCTTC. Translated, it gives CSAIPLNEQFF.

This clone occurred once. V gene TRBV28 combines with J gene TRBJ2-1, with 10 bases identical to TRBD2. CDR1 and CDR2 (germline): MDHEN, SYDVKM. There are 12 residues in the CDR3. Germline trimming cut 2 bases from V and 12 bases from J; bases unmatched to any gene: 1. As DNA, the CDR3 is TGTGCCAGCAGTTTAGCTAGCGGGGGGCAGTTCTTC. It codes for CASSLASGGQFF.

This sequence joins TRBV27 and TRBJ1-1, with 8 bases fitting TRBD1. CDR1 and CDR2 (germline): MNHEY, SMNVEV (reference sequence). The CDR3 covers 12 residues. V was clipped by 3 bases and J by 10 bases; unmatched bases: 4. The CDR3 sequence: CASSFRQGTAFF. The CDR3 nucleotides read TGTGCCAGCAGTTTCCGACAGGGGACAGCTTTCTTT.

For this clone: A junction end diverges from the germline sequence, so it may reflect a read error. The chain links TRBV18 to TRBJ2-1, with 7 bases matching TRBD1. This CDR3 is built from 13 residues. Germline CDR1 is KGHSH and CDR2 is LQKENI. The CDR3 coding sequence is TGTGCCAGCTCACCCACTGAGACAGGGCTCCCGATCTTC. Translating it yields CASSPTETGLPIF.

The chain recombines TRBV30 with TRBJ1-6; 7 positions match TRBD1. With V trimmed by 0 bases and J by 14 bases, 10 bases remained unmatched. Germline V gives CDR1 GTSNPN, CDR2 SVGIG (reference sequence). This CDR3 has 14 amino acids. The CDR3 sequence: CAWSVGQGGSTLHF. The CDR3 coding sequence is TGTGCCTGGAGTGTCGGGCAGGGGGGCAGCACCCTCCACTTT. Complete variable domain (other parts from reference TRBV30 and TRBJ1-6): SQTIHQWPATLVQPVGSPLSLECTVEGTSNPNLYWYRQAAGRGLQLLFYSVGIGQISSEVPQNLSASRPQDRQFILSSKKLLLSDSGFYLCAWSVGQGGSTLHFGNGTRLTVT.

Here the CDR3 reads CASSLGQGGKFF. The CDR3 coding sequence is TGTGCCAGCAGCTTGGGCCAGGGGGGTAAGTTCTTC. V is TRBV5-6 and J is TRBJ2-1; a weak D match, TRBD1 (7 bases). Deletions cut 0 bases from V and 14 bases from J, with 12 bases between. CDR1 is SGHDT and CDR2 is YYEEEE in the germline V gene. The CDR3 is 12 residues long.

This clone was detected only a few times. The CDR3 DNA follows: TGTGCCACCCTACAGGGGAGCGCTTTCTTT. It is translated as CATLQGSAFF. This sequence joins TRBV27 and TRBJ1-1; 7 nucleotides line up with TRBD1. Trimming took 10 bases from V and 11 from J; bases not matched to a gene: 7. The CDR3 extends over 10 amino acids. Germline assignment: CDR1 MNHEY and CDR2 SMNVEV (reference sequence).

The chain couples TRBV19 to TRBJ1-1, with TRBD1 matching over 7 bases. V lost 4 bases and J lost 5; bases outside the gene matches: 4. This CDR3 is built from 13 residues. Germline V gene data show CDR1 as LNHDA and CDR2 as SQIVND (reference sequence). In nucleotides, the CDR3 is TGTGCCAGTAGTAGCCACAGGGGAACTGAAGCTTTCTTT. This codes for CASSSHRGTEAFF.

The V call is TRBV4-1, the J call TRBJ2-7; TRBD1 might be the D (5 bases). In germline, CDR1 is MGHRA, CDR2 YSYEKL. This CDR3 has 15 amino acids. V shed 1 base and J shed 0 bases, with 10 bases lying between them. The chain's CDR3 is CASSQVGVSSYEQYF. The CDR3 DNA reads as TGCGCCAGCAGCCAAGTAGGGGTGAGCTCCTACGAGCAGTACTTC.

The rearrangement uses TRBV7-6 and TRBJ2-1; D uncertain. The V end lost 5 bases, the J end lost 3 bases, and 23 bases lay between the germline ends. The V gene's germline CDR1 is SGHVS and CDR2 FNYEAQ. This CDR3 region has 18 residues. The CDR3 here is CASSPAPDYSYIYNEQFF. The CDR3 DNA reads TGTGCCAGCAGCCCCGCCCCCGATTACTCCTATATCTACAATGAGCAGTTCTTC.

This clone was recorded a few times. CDR3 sequence reads: CATSSGVGAFF. The CDR3 region has the DNA TGTGCCACCTCCTCGGGGGTGGGTGCTTTCTTT. The chain employs TRBV6-5 and TRBJ1-1; D may be TRBD1 (5 bases). The germline V and J ends were trimmed by 10 bases and 11 bases, with 17 bases remaining between them. CDR1 is MNHEY, CDR2 SVGAGI, per germline. The length of the CDR3 is 11 residues.